The 26 T cell receptor beta chains below come from one sample, sequenced in a study of blood T cell repertoires in COVID-19. TCRdb's copy holds only in-frame clones and misses some; the assay was immunoSEQ multiplex PCR. The data show 150,000 to 200,000 clones, more than 65% seen once. The material sequenced was PBMCs or T cells enriched from blood (not recorded which). Every receptor here comes from a man in his fifties or sixties who had recovered from COVID-19.

This clone was seen only once. The rearrangement joins TRBV11-3 to TRBJ2-3; D is possibly TRBD2 (5 bases). Germline V gene data show CDR1 as SGHNT and CDR2 as YENEEA. The CDR3 runs to 15 residues. Trimming cost V 0 bases and J 3 bases, with 10 bases left between them. CDR3 DNA: TGTGCCAGCAGCTTAGATCGGGGATTGACAGATACGCAGTATTTT. It codes for CASSLDRGLTDTQYF.

J is TRBJ1-2 and V is TRBV28, with D maybe TRBD1 (5 bases). The CDR3 extends over 14 amino acids. The germline V gene has CDR1 MDHEN and CDR2 SYDVKM. V lost 1 base and J lost 5, with 11 bases in between. The CDR3 sequence is CASSLSFRAYGYTF. As DNA, the CDR3 is TGTGCCAGCAGTTTATCGTTCAGGGCATATGGCTACACCTTC.

The chain carries TRBV28 and TRBJ2-7; 7 bases align to TRBD2. V lost 7 bases, J lost 2 bases, and 8 bases stayed unmatched. The CDR3 runs 14 residues. Looked up from germline, CDR1 is MDHEN and CDR2 is SYDVKM. Here the CDR3 reads CASIKGGSTYEQYF. CDR3 DNA sequence: TGTGCCAGCATCAAAGGCGGGAGTACCTACGAGCAGTACTTC.

The rearrangement uses TRBV7-2 and TRBJ1-2; 7 bases fit TRBD1. The CDR3 consists of 13 residues. Unmatched junction bases numbered 2, after V lost 1 base and J lost 6 bases. The germline V gene encodes CDR1 SGHTA and CDR2 FQGNSA. The CDR3 sequence is CASSLGTGDGYTF. CDR3 sequence (DNA): TGTGCCAGCAGCTTAGGTACAGGGGATGGCTACACCTTC.

In this sample, this clone turned up a few times. The chain employs TRBV5-1 and TRBJ2-3; no clear D gene. The CDR3 is 15 amino acids. Trimming shortened V by 6 bases and J by 4 bases, and 18 bases separated the two germline ends. Germline loops: CDR1 SGHRS, CDR2 YFSETQ. CDR3 protein: CASTVGALGADTQYF. The CDR3 coding sequence is TGCGCCAGCACCGTTGGCGCCCTAGGCGCAGATACGCAGTATTTT.

The chain couples TRBV27 to TRBJ1-3; D might be TRBD1 (6 bases). V was trimmed by 5 bases and J by 4 bases, leaving 21 bases between them. Germline loops: CDR1 MNHEY, CDR2 SMNVEV (reference sequence). This CDR3 has 17 residues. CDR3 sequence: CASSPLGTGLGGNTIYF. For the CDR3, the DNA is TGTGCCAGCAGTCCCCTAGGTACAGGGCTCGGGGGAAACACCATATATTTT.

This chain joins TRBV2 and TRBJ1-2; D ambiguous. The CDR3 is made up of 13 amino acids. Looked up from germline, CDR1 is SNHLY and CDR2 is FYNNEI. V lost 6 bases and J 5 bases, leaving 13 bases between the germline ends. The CDR3 DNA sequence: TGTGCCAGCAGCCAGGAGGGTGGATATGGCTACACCTTC. This codes for CASSQEGGYGYTF.

This chain uses TRBV7-9 with TRBJ2-5, with a weak D call TRBD1 (6 bases). V lost 5 bases and J lost 3, with 10 bases in between. The germline CDR1 and CDR2 sequences are SEHNR and FQNEAQ (reference sequence). The length of the CDR3 is 13 residues. The CDR3, as DNA: TGTGCCAGCAGCCCCAAGGGGGAAGAGACCCAGTACTTC. It codes for CASSPKGEETQYF.

The V call is TRBV10-3, the J call TRBJ1-1; TRBD1 agrees at 7 bases. This CDR3 has 12 residues. J was trimmed by 5 bases and V by 5 bases; bases with no gene match: 2. Per the germline V gene, CDR1 is ENHRY and CDR2 is SYGVKD. This CDR3 is CAISLQGTEAFF. The DNA for the CDR3 is TGTGCCATCAGTCTACAGGGGACTGAAGCTTTCTTT.

The chain is built from TRBV3-1 (or the pseudogene TRBV3-2) and TRBJ1-4; D not certain. Per the germline V gene, CDR1 is LGHDT and CDR2 is YNNKEL (reference sequence). V lost 1 base to trimming and J lost 4 bases, with 10 bases between them. CDR3 length equals 15 residues. CDR3 loop: CASSQGKQYNEKLFF. The CDR3 DNA reads TGTGCCAGCAGCCAAGGTAAACAGTATAATGAAAAACTGTTTTTT.

This rearrangement joins TRBV28 to TRBJ1-5; possible D gene TRBD1, 5 bases. V lost 7 bases and J lost 2, with 15 bases in between. In germline, CDR1 is MDHEN, CDR2 SYDVKM. This CDR3 region has 15 residues. CDR3 nucleotides: TGTGCCAGCATTTTCGTCCGGGGGGGCAATCAGCCCCAGCATTTT. As protein: CASIFVRGGNQPQHF.

A word on this clone: A read error may produce the germline difference seen at one junction end. The gene calls are TRBV6-5 and TRBJ1-4, with TRBD1 matching 7 bases. Per germline, CDR1 MNHEY and CDR2 SVGAGI. The CDR3 length is 15 residues. In DNA, the CDR3 is TGTGCCAGCAGAGAGAACAGGGGTGCTAATGCAAAACTGTTTTTT. This sequence encodes CASRENRGANAKLFF.

In this sample, this clone turned up a few times. This chain links TRBV2 with TRBJ2-1, with 7 bases fitting TRBD2. The CDR3 has 15 amino acids. Germline V CDR1 and CDR2: SNHLY, FYNNEI. The junction had 12 bases not matched to a gene; V was cut back by 10 bases and J by 3 bases. In DNA form, the CDR3 reads TGTGCCACCCAGTCCCCACTAGCGTTCTACAATGAGCAGTTCTTC. This codes for CATQSPLAFYNEQFF. The full variable domain, its missing parts supplied by reference TRBV2 and TRBJ2-1, is EPEVTQTPSHQVTQMGQEVILRCVPISNHLYFYWYRQILGQKVEFLVSFYNNEISEKSEIFDDQFSVERPDGSNFTLKIRSTKLEDSAMYFCATQSPLAFYNEQFFGPGTRLTVL.

J is TRBJ2-7 and V is TRBV6-1; D ambiguous. The ends were cut back, 2 bases at V and 4 bases at J, with 9 bases in the middle. Germline assignment: CDR1 MNHNS and CDR2 SASEGT. The CDR3 runs 13 residues. CDR3 loop: CASSESRRYEQYF. The CDR3 DNA reads as TGTGCCAGCAGTGAAAGTCGCAGGTACGAGCAGTACTTC.

Note on this clone: The sample holds other DNA sequences that translate to the same CDR3. The rearrangement links TRBV28 to TRBJ2-7; possibly TRBD1 for D (5 bases). V gave up 3 bases and J gave up 5 bases, with 5 bases separating them. Germline CDR1 is MDHEN and CDR2 is SYDVKM. The length of the CDR3 is 11 residues. CDR3 coding DNA: TGTGCCAGCAGTTTCAGGGACGAGCAGTACTTC. This gives the protein CASSFRDEQYF. Drawing the rest from reference TRBV28 and TRBJ2-7, the complete variable domain is DVKVTQSSRYLVKRTGEKVFLECVQDMDHENMFWYRQDPGLGLRLIYFSYDVKMKEKGDIPEGYSVSREKKERFSLILESASTNQTSMYLCASSFRDEQYFGPGTRLTVT.

The chain carries TRBV27 and TRBJ2-7; 12 positions match TRBD2. The germline CDR1 and CDR2 sequences are MNHEY and SMNVEV (reference sequence). This CDR3 spans 15 amino acids. The junction had 8 bases not matched to a gene; V was cut back by 5 bases and J by 6 bases. The CDR3 DNA follows: TGTGCCAGCAGTCGAGCACTAGCGGGGGGCTCCGAGCAGTACTTC. Translating gives CASSRALAGGSEQYF.

The chain carries TRBV6-1 and TRBJ1-6; 9 nucleotides agree with TRBD1. The CDR3 totals 16 residues. CDR1 MNHNS and CDR2 SASEGT come from the germline V gene. V shed 3 bases and J 6 bases; nucleotides not matched to a gene: 6. DNA for the CDR3: TGTGCCAGCAGTGATCAAGGACAGGGGACTAATTCACCCCTCCACTTT. Translating it yields CASSDQGQGTNSPLHF.

The rearrangement links TRBV11-2 to TRBJ1-1; no firm D call. V was clipped by 5 bases and J by 1 base, with 11 bases between them. Germline CDR1 reads SGHAT; CDR2 reads FQNNGV. The CDR3 consists of 14 residues. The CDR3 coding sequence is TGTGCCAGCAGCCAAATTACCAGGAACACTGAAGCTTTCTTT. Amino acid sequence: CASSQITRNTEAFF.

In its sample, this clone was seen once. This sequence joins TRBV5-1 and TRBJ2-7; no definite D call. CDR3 length: 14 amino acids. Per the germline V gene, CDR1 is SGHRS and CDR2 is YFSETQ. The V gene lost 0 bases and the J gene lost 4 bases, with 11 bases spanning the gap. The CDR3 protein is CASSLAAGKYEQYF. The CDR3 DNA is TGCGCCAGCAGCTTGGCCGCAGGAAAGTACGAGCAGTACTTC.

The chain uses TRBV6-5 and TRBJ2-7; D possibly corresponds to TRBD2 (6 bases). Germline assignment: CDR1 MNHEY and CDR2 SVGAGI. The CDR3 is made up of 14 amino acids. V was trimmed by 2 bases and J by 6 bases, leaving 14 bases between them. The chain's CDR3 is CASSYAGTTGEQYF. CDR3 bases: TGTGCCAGCAGTTACGCGGGGACGACCGGCGAGCAGTACTTC.

This chain joins TRBV10-3 and TRBJ2-3; TRBD2 aligns across 14 bases. J lost 0 bases, V lost 0 bases, and 5 bases had no gene match. CDR3 length: 19 amino acids. Germline lookup yields CDR1 ENHRY and CDR2 SYGVKD. In nucleotides, the CDR3 is TGTGCCATCAGTGAGTCGGGGACTAGCGGGGGCGCTAGCACAGATACGCAGTATTTT. Translating gives CAISESGTSGGASTDTQYF.

The gene calls are TRBV4-2 and TRBJ1-5; 7 nucleotides align to TRBD1. Germline CDR1 reads LGHNA; CDR2 reads YNFKEQ. Trimming took 1 base from V and 3 from J; bases not matched to a gene: 12. This CDR3 has 18 amino acids. CDR3 protein: CASSQVLGGGDFNQPQHF. DNA of the CDR3: TGTGCCAGCAGCCAAGTCCTCGGAGGGGGCGACTTCAATCAGCCCCAGCATTTT.

The rearrangement links TRBV5-1 to TRBJ1-2, with TRBD1 matching 9 bases. CDR1 SGHRS and CDR2 YFSETQ come from the germline V gene. With V trimmed by 4 bases and J by 3 bases, 4 bases remained unmatched. CDR3 length equals 14 residues. The CDR3: CASSGWTGDYGYTF. CDR3 in DNA: TGCGCCAGCAGCGGATGGACAGGGGACTATGGCTACACCTTC.

The rearrangement joins TRBV5-6 to TRBJ2-7, with D tentatively TRBD1 (6 bases). Germline V gives CDR1 SGHDT, CDR2 YYEEEE. The CDR3 spans 15 residues. Trimming removed 4 bases at V and 2 bases at J, with 16 bases between. CDR3: CASSPLSDRAYEQYF. As DNA, the CDR3 is TGTGCCAGCAGCCCCTTATCGGACAGAGCCTACGAGCAGTACTTC.

The chain links TRBV5-1 to TRBJ1-2; 8 nucleotides align to TRBD1. The CDR3 length is 13 residues. Germline lookup yields CDR1 SGHRS and CDR2 YFSETQ. Unmatched junction bases numbered 6, after V lost 5 bases and J lost 6 bases. In DNA form, the CDR3 reads TGCGCCAGCAGGACCAACAGGGGGGATGGCTACACCTTC. Protein product: CASRTNRGDGYTF.

The rearrangement joins TRBV2 to TRBJ2-6; 8 nucleotides line up with TRBD1. The trim removed 6 bases at V and 0 bases at J, leaving 7 bases unmatched. Germline CDR1 is SNHLY and CDR2 is FYNNEI. This CDR3 has 17 residues. The chain's CDR3 is CASSPTGASSGANVLTF. In DNA, the CDR3 is TGTGCCAGCAGCCCGACAGGGGCGAGCTCTGGGGCCAACGTCCTGACTTTC.